This T cell receptor beta chain was retrieved from a study of CD8 T cells in Susac syndrome. The authors reverse transcribed roughly 0.5 to 1 ug RNA with random hexamers. TCRdb re-called the immunoSEQ multiplex PCR reads through MiXCR, storing one row per CDR3 protein. Counted here are approximately 87,000 distinct CDR3 sequences, around 96% occurring once; the ten biggest clones make up more than 0.35%. Trimming stripped 8 bases from V and 2 bases from J, with 13 bases between. CDR3 length equals 14 residues. CDR1 is MNHEY and CDR2 is SVGEGT in the germline V gene. The sample was CD8+ T cells from PBMCs. V is TRBV6-2 or TRBV6-3 and J is TRBJ1-5; D gene unclear. The sequence was obtained from a human donor with Susac syndrome. CDR3 DNA: TGTGCCAGCGCAGAGGATCTTGGCAATCAGCCCCAGCATTTT. Translation: CASAEDLGNQPQHF.